The 3 T cell receptor beta chains in this list originate from one sample, sequenced in a study of early T cells in non-severe SARS-CoV-2 infection. Each CDR3 protein is one row after TCRdb ran MiXCR on the 5' RACE reads. The sample lists 40,000 to 45,000 distinct CDR3 sequences; roughly 6.6% were seen once. Sequenced material: whole blood, taken at baseline. These receptors originate from an adult who was a healthcare worker with PCR-confirmed SARS-CoV-2 infection or an uninfected control (not recorded which).

This clonotype was seen ten or more times. This chain uses TRBV2 with TRBJ1-5; a possible D gene is TRBD1 (5 bases). V was shortened by 4 bases and J by 7 bases, with 14 bases between the two germline ends. CDR1 and CDR2 from the germline V gene are SNHLY and FYNNEI. CDR3 length: 14 amino acids. The CDR3 reads CASSVEAGWQPQHF. The DNA of the CDR3 is TGTGCCAGCAGTGTGGAGGCAGGGTGGCAGCCCCAGCATTTT.

This clonotype was recorded at least ten times. The gene calls are TRBV20-1 and TRBJ2-5; 7 bases align to TRBD2. The V and J ends lost 5 bases and 5 bases, in that order; junction bases with no gene match: 8. From germline, CDR1 is DFQATT and CDR2 SNEGSKA (reference sequence). The CDR3 runs to 13 residues. CDR3 in DNA: TGCAGTGCTGGTGGGACTACAGAGGAGACCCAGTACTTC. Translated: CSAGGTTEETQYF.

This clonotype has a count of ten or more. This CDR3 reads CASSEGPGSHNEQFF. Written as DNA, the CDR3 is TGTGCCAGCAGTGAGGGCCCCGGGTCCCACAATGAGCAGTTCTTC. The chain is built from TRBV6-1 and TRBJ2-1; D unclear. The CDR3 consists of 15 residues. In germline, CDR1 is MNHNS, CDR2 SASEGT. V shed 3 bases and J shed 5 bases, with 14 bases lying between them.